This T cell receptor (beta chain) was recovered during a study of Graves' ophthalmopathy and Graves' hyperthyroidism. The authors diagnosed from clinical symptoms, serum thyroxine, TRAb, thyroid ultrasound and orbital computed tomography. PBMCs were obtained from about 9.5 ml of fresh peripheral blood. This CDR3 region has 13 residues. Germline CDR1 reads SGHVS; CDR2 reads FQNEAQ. The V end lost 2 bases, the J end lost 3 bases, and 4 bases lay between the germline ends. Amplification targeted the TCR beta CDR3 regions, with RNA transcripts as the source material. HTBI primers were employed in first-round RT-PCR, then a second-round multiplex PCR followed. Via MiXCR, TCRdb re-called the multiplex PCR reads, giving one row per CDR3 protein. The data contain about 740,000 distinct CDR3 sequences, 40% of them singletons.

The sequencing sample was made of peripheral blood. The TCR comes from an adult man with Graves' ophthalmopathy. The chain has TRBV7-8 and TRBJ1-4; D gene unclear. This CDR3 reads CASSLQSNEKLFF. DNA for the CDR3: TGTGCCAGCAGCTTACAGTCTAATGAAAAACTGTTTTTT.